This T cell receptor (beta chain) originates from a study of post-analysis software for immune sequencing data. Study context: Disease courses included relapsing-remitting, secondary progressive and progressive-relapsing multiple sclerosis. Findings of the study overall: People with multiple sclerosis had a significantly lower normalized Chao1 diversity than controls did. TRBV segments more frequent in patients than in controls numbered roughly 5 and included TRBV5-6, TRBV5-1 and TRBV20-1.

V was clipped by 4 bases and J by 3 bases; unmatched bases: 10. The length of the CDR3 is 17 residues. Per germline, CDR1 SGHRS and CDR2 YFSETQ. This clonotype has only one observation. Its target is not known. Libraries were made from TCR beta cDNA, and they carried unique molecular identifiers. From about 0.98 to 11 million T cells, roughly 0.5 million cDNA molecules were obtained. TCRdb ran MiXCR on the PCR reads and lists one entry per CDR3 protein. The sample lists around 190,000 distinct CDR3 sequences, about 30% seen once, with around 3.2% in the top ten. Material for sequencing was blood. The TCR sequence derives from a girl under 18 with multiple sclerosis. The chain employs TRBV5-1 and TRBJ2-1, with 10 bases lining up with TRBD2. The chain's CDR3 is CASSDPVLAGNYNEQFF. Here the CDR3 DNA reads TGCGCCAGCAGCGACCCAGTACTAGCGGGAAACTACAATGAGCAGTTCTTC.